Shown below are 18 T cell receptor beta chains from a single sample sequenced in a study of T-cell memory formation after mild COVID-19. TCRdb called the 5' RACE reads again in MiXCR, with one record for every CDR3 protein. Of 200,000 to 250,000 distinct CDR3 sequences listed, more than 8% are singletons. The sequencing sample was made of PBMCs or a T cell subset sorted from them (not recorded which). These TCRs come from a man aged 18 to 35 who had mild COVID-19 (a few samples of this study predate the infection). Cell type and time point are not known.

To note about this clonotype: Its ends do not fully match the called genes, so a read error is possible. This chain connects TRBV2 to TRBJ2-5, with unresolved D. The length of the CDR3 is 11 residues. CDR1 and CDR2 from the germline V gene are SNHLY and FYNNEI. As DNA, the CDR3 is TGTGCCAGCAGTGTGTCAGAGTCCCAGTACTTC. Translated, it gives CASSVSESQYF.

This clonotype was seen ten or more times. This chain links TRBV11-2 with TRBJ2-3, with 8 bases aligning to TRBD2. CDR1 is SGHAT, CDR2 FQNNGV, per germline. The trim removed 1 base at V and 2 bases at J, leaving 5 bases unmatched. The CDR3 length is 16 residues. CDR3 sequence reads: CASSLVVGGATDTQYF. CDR3 DNA: TGTGCCAGCAGCTTAGTAGTCGGGGGGGCCACAGATACGCAGTATTTT. Based on the CDR3 plus reference TRBV11-2 and TRBJ2-3, the full variable domain is EAGVAQSPRYKIIEKRQSVAFWCNPISGHATLYWYQQILGQGPKLLIQFQNNGVVDDSQLPKDRFSAERLKGVDSTLKIQPAKLEDSAVYLCASSLVVGGATDTQYFGPGTRLTVL.

This clonotype was seen many times. The J gene is TRBJ2-1, the V gene TRBV2; possibly TRBD2 for D (6 bases). The CDR3 extends over 14 amino acids. The germline V gene has CDR1 SNHLY and CDR2 FYNNEI. V was cut by 0 bases and J by 15 bases, with 18 bases left in between. In nucleotides, the CDR3 is TGTGCCAGCAGTGAAGCGCGAGAGTTACTAGCCTGGTTCTTC. This gives the protein CASSEARELLAWFF.

Regarding this clonotype: One end of the junction is discordant with germline, which a read error may explain. The chain joins TRBV5-6 to TRBJ2-2; D not certain. Germline assignment: CDR1 SGHDT and CDR2 YYEEEE. This CDR3 region has 12 residues. The CDR3 region is CTSSTARGELFF. CDR3 nucleotide sequence: TGTACCAGCAGCACTGCTCGCGGGGAGCTGTTTTTT.

This clonotype was picked up a small number of times. V and J are TRBV6-2 or TRBV6-3 and TRBJ2-1; D ambiguous. V was cut by 6 bases and J by 2 bases, with 11 bases left in between. Germline V lookup: CDR1 MNHEY, CDR2 SVGEGT. CDR3 length equals 14 residues. In DNA form, the CDR3 reads TGTGCCAGCAGCCAGTTGGGCCCCTACAATGAGCAGTTCTTC. Translating it yields CASSQLGPYNEQFF.

This clonotype turned up a few times. The V call is TRBV4-1, the J call TRBJ2-5; perhaps TRBD1 as D (5 bases). Trimming cost V 1 base and J 9 bases, with 18 bases left between them. Germline V lookup: CDR1 MGHRA, CDR2 YSYEKL. This CDR3 is 15 amino acids long. CDR3 loop: CASSQAAGRRVAQYF. The CDR3 DNA reads as TGCGCCAGCAGCCAAGCCGCAGGGCGACGGGTGGCCCAGTACTTC.

This clonotype was counted at least ten times. This chain uses TRBV10-3 with TRBJ1-1; tentative D call: TRBD1 (5 bases). Trimming cost V 4 bases and J 1 base, with 16 bases left between them. Germline lookup yields CDR1 ENHRY and CDR2 SYGVKD. The CDR3 length is 16 residues. The CDR3: CAISVQGGSRNTEAFF. The CDR3 DNA follows: TGTGCCATCAGTGTCCAGGGAGGCTCAAGGAACACTGAAGCTTTCTTT.

This clonotype was observed many times. This sequence joins TRBV2 and TRBJ2-3; perhaps TRBD2 as D (6 bases). The V gene lost 6 bases and the J gene lost 5 bases, with 15 bases spanning the gap. Germline assignment: CDR1 SNHLY and CDR2 FYNNEI. The CDR3 is 14 residues long. The CDR3 DNA reads as TGTGCCAGCAGGAGGACTATGTTTCAAGATACGCAGTATTTT. Its translation: CASRRTMFQDTQYF.

This chain uses TRBV7-2 with TRBJ2-3, with D possibly TRBD2 on 7 matching bases. The length of the CDR3 is 19 residues. CDR1 SGHTA and CDR2 FQGNSA come from the germline V gene. V was shortened by 5 bases and J by 3 bases, with 27 bases between the two germline ends. CDR3 protein: CASSREGRGGTPATDTQYF. DNA for the CDR3: TGTGCCAGCAGCCGAGAGGGGAGGGGGGGCACCCCAGCGACAGATACGCAGTATTTT.

V gene TRBV6-5 combines with J gene TRBJ2-5; a possible D gene is TRBD2 (7 bases). This CDR3 comprises 15 residues. CDR1 and CDR2 from the germline V gene are MNHEY and SVGAGI. Trimming removed 0 bases from V and 5 bases from J, with 13 bases in between. Here the CDR3 reads CASSYSGGPVETQYF. CDR3 nucleotides: TGTGCCAGCAGTTACTCGGGGGGGCCAGTTGAGACCCAGTACTTC.

The chain is built from TRBV11-1 and TRBJ2-7, with D uncertain. V lost 1 base and J lost 3, with 7 bases in between. In germline, CDR1 is SGHAT, CDR2 FQDESV (reference sequence). CDR3 length: 13 residues. The CDR3 bases are TGTGCCAGCAGCTTAGGACGGTACTACGAGCAGTACGTC. The encoded protein is CASSLGRYYEQYV.

In this sample, this clonotype turned up a few times. The gene calls are TRBV10-3 and TRBJ2-5; maybe TRBD2 (7 bases). CDR1 and CDR2 from the germline V gene are ENHRY and SYGVKD. Trimming shortened V by 0 bases and J by 5 bases, and 16 bases separated the two germline ends. The CDR3 sequence is 16 residues long. The CDR3 DNA reads as TGTGCCATCAGTGAGTCGACGGGGCGGGGGCCTGAGACCCAGTACTTC. Amino acids: CAISESTGRGPETQYF.

This clonotype has a count of ten or more. The chain links TRBV7-2 to TRBJ2-6; no clear D gene. V gave up 1 base and J gave up 2 bases, with 9 bases separating them. CDR3 length equals 16 residues. Germline V gene data show CDR1 as SGHTA and CDR2 as FQGNSA. CDR3 bases: TGTGCCAGCAGCTTAGGTCCCATGGCTGGGGCCAACGTCCTGACTTTC. Translation: CASSLGPMAGANVLTF.

This clonotype was counted ten times or more. The chain couples TRBV3-1 to TRBJ2-3; D is perhaps TRBD2 (6 bases). Germline assignment: CDR1 LGHDT and CDR2 YNNKEL (reference sequence). V lost 0 bases and J lost 4, with 8 bases in between. The CDR3 runs to 14 residues. Here the CDR3 reads CASSQDVAADTQYF. Here the CDR3 DNA reads TGTGCCAGCAGCCAAGATGTAGCGGCAGATACGCAGTATTTT.

Only a few counts were recorded for this clonotype. The genes are TRBV9 and TRBJ2-7; the D is unclear. The CDR3 sequence is 15 residues long. The V gene's germline CDR1 is SGDLS and CDR2 YYNGEE. Deletions cut 5 bases from V and 0 bases from J, with 15 bases between. CDR3 residues: CASRRYAFGSYEQYV. CDR3 sequence (DNA): TGTGCCAGCAGGCGCTATGCTTTCGGCTCCTACGAGCAGTACGTC.

Regarding this clonotype: A much larger clone lies a single base off, so this may be a read error. The gene calls are TRBV5-8 and TRBJ2-1, with a weak D call TRBD2 (6 bases). Germline CDR1 SGHTS, CDR2 YDEGEE. V gave up 3 bases and J gave up 1 base, with 14 bases separating them. The CDR3 has 16 amino acids. The CDR3 spells CASSSFRGNSYNEQFF. CDR3 sequence (DNA): TGTGCCAGCAGCTCTTTCCGGGGGAATTCCTACAATGAGCAGTTCTTC.

J is TRBJ1-1 and V is TRBV4-1, with D uncertain. V was pared by 0 bases and J by 1 base, with 6 bases between. This CDR3 is built from 14 residues. Germline V lookup: CDR1 MGHRA, CDR2 YSYEKL. In DNA, the CDR3 is TGCGCCAGCAGCCAAGATCACAGGAACACTGAAGCTTTCTTT. Protein product: CASSQDHRNTEAFF.

The rearrangement joins TRBV11-2 to TRBJ1-1; possible D gene TRBD1, 5 bases. Looked up from germline, CDR1 is SGHAT and CDR2 is FQNNGV. This CDR3 contains 12 residues. V lost 7 bases to trimming and J lost 6 bases, with 12 bases between them. CDR3: CASTIRQSEAFF. CDR3 in DNA: TGTGCCAGCACCATCCGACAGTCTGAAGCTTTCTTT.